This T cell receptor beta chain came from a study of T-cell memory formation after mild COVID-19. Whole-study findings and limits: Clones that contracted from day 15 to 85 were balanced CD4/CD8, while later expanders leaned CD4+.

This clonotype was seen at least ten times. What it binds is not known. V shed 0 bases and J shed 0 bases, with 12 bases lying between them. The germline CDR1 and CDR2 sequences are SQVTM and ANQGSEA. CDR3 length equals 15 residues. MiXCR, applied by TCRdb to the 5' RACE reads, yields one record per CDR3 protein. The sample lists fewer than 350,000 distinct CDR3 sequences; 8% to 9% were seen once. The sequence was collected from a man aged 18 to 35 who had mild COVID-19 (a few samples of this study predate the infection). Cell type and time point are not known. Material for sequencing was PBMCs or a T cell subset sorted from them (not recorded which). The V call is TRBV29-1, the J call TRBJ2-7; D is undetermined. The CDR3 sequence is CSVEDPGRSSYEQYF. The CDR3 DNA reads TGCAGCGTTGAAGATCCCGGCCGATCCTCCTACGAGCAGTACTTC.